What follows are 29 T cell receptor beta chains derived from one specimen sequenced in a study of cytomegalovirus exposure and HLA in healthy donors. In the PCR, 60 Vbeta and 13 Jbeta primers were used. Repertoires were generated with immunoSEQ multiplex PCR, while TCRdb's copy carries only in-frame clones and drops some. Found here are about 200,000 clones, 60% to 80% of them singletons; the top ten hold roughly 3%. Sequencing input: PBMCs. These receptors were obtained from a woman in her twenties or thirties in good health and CMV-seronegative.

J is TRBJ2-1 and V is TRBV2, with a weak D call TRBD1 (6 bases). CDR1 and CDR2 (germline): SNHLY, FYNNEI. Trimming removed 4 bases at V and 0 bases at J, with 7 bases between. This CDR3 region has 14 residues. This CDR3 is CASSGQDSYNEQFF. CDR3 nucleotides: TGTGCCAGCAGTGGACAGGACTCCTACAATGAGCAGTTCTTC. Together with reference TRBV2 and TRBJ2-1, the CDR3 gives the full variable domain: EPEVTQTPSHQVTQMGQEVILRCVPISNHLYFYWYRQILGQKVEFLVSFYNNEISEKSEIFDDQFSVERPDGSNFTLKIRSTKLEDSAMYFCASSGQDSYNEQFFGPGTRLTVL.

The chain employs TRBV7-8 and TRBJ1-1; D is ambiguous. The V end lost 5 bases, the J end lost 0 bases, and 16 bases lay between the germline ends. Per the germline V gene, CDR1 is SGHVS and CDR2 is FQNEAQ. This CDR3 is 16 amino acids long. Here the CDR3 reads CASSTRSGFMNTEAFF. Here the CDR3 DNA reads TGTGCCAGCAGCACTAGGTCCGGTTTTATGAACACTGAAGCTTTCTTT.

This chain links TRBV9 with TRBJ1-5; tentatively, D is TRBD1 (5 bases). Trimming pared 1 base from V and 5 bases from J, leaving 13 bases between. The CDR3 runs 15 residues. Germline lookup yields CDR1 SGDLS and CDR2 YYNGEE. Written as DNA, the CDR3 is TGTGCCAGCAGCGTAATGGGGGGGGATGATCAGCCCCAGCATTTT. Protein product: CASSVMGGDDQPQHF.

The chain employs TRBV14 and TRBJ2-7, with 8 bases identical to TRBD2. Germline CDR1 is SGHDN and CDR2 is FVKESK. The CDR3 runs 16 residues. The J segment lost 0 bases and the V segment lost 4 bases, leaving 8 bases of the junction unmatched. CDR3 protein: CASSRGAGADSYEQYF. CDR3 sequence (DNA): TGTGCCAGCAGCCGAGGAGCGGGGGCAGACTCCTACGAGCAGTACTTC.

The rearrangement joins TRBV30 to TRBJ1-1; no definite D call. Germline V gene data show CDR1 as GTSNPN and CDR2 as SVGIG (reference sequence). This CDR3 has 14 amino acids. V lost 3 bases and J lost 2, with 13 bases in between. CDR3 loop: CAWRTWRGNTEAFF. The CDR3 DNA reads TGTGCCTGGAGGACCTGGCGGGGTAACACTGAAGCTTTCTTT.

This chain uses TRBV6-6 with TRBJ2-3; D ambiguous. Trimming removed 2 bases from V and 5 bases from J, with 11 bases in between. Germline V gene data show CDR1 as MNHNY and CDR2 as SVGAGI (reference sequence). The CDR3 is made up of 14 amino acids. This CDR3 is CASSYRQSVDTQYF. The CDR3 coding sequence is TGTGCCAGCAGTTACCGCCAGTCCGTAGATACGCAGTATTTT.

On this clone itself: Other DNA sequences from this sample encode an identical CDR3 as well. This rearrangement joins TRBV2 to TRBJ2-7, with 10 bases fitting TRBD1. CDR1 and CDR2 (germline): SNHLY, FYNNEI. The ends lost 5 bases at V and 2 bases at J; junction bases unmatched: 3. The CDR3 sequence is 14 residues long. For the CDR3, the DNA is TGTGCCAGCAGTCTGGGACAGGGGCCCTACGAGCAGTACTTC. Translated, it gives CASSLGQGPYEQYF. Using reference TRBV2 and TRBJ2-7 for the parts outside the CDR3, the full variable domain is EPEVTQTPSHQVTQMGQEVILRCVPISNHLYFYWYRQILGQKVEFLVSFYNNEISEKSEIFDDQFSVERPDGSNFTLKIRSTKLEDSAMYFCASSLGQGPYEQYFGPGTRLTVT.

This clone was observed a handful of times. The chain combines TRBV5-6 with TRBJ2-2; D is unresolved. Germline CDR1 is SGHDT and CDR2 is YYEEEE. The CDR3 has 14 residues. V shed 3 bases and J shed 3 bases, with 9 bases lying between them. CDR3 region: CASSSPSYTGELFF. The CDR3 nucleotides are TGTGCCAGCAGCTCCCCGTCTTACACCGGGGAGCTGTTTTTT.

This rearrangement joins TRBV2 to TRBJ2-1; 9 bases fit TRBD2. Looked up from germline, CDR1 is SNHLY and CDR2 is FYNNEI. V dropped 4 bases and J dropped 4; count of bases not matched to a gene: 8. The CDR3 sequence is 16 residues long. The CDR3 nucleotides are TGTGCCAGCAGTGGGCGTCTAGCGGGGACTTACAATGAGCAGTTCTTC. Protein sequence: CASSGRLAGTYNEQFF.

J is TRBJ2-3 and V is TRBV11-2; 8 positions match TRBD2. Trimming removed 5 bases from V and 4 bases from J; junction bases left unmatched: 14. From germline, CDR1 is SGHAT and CDR2 FQNNGV. This CDR3 is built from 17 residues. As DNA, the CDR3 is TGTGCCAGCAGCCCGGTAACGGGACTAGGTAGTGCAGATACGCAGTATTTT. It specifies CASSPVTGLGSADTQYF.

The chain employs TRBV30 and TRBJ2-7, with a weak D call TRBD1 (5 bases). V was shortened by 0 bases and J by 5 bases, with 20 bases between the two germline ends. The germline CDR1 and CDR2 sequences are GTSNPN and SVGIG (reference sequence). The CDR3 consists of 16 residues. CDR3 protein: CAWSVRYGTGPHEQYF. The CDR3 nucleotides read TGTGCCTGGAGTGTACGTTACGGCACAGGTCCGCACGAGCAGTACTTC.

This clone was recorded once. The chain uses TRBV5-6 and TRBJ2-1; the D gene is possibly TRBD1 (6 bases). CDR1 is SGHDT, CDR2 YYEEEE, per germline. The CDR3 is 13 residues long. Trimming took off 0 bases at V and 12 bases at J, with 13 bases between the two ends. CDR3 residues: CASSLDTGRAQFF. The DNA of the CDR3 is TGTGCCAGCAGCTTGGATACAGGGCGAGCGCAGTTCTTC.

This chain links TRBV2 with TRBJ2-7, with TRBD1 identical over 7 bases. Germline CDR1 and CDR2: SNHLY and FYNNEI. This CDR3 is 13 amino acids long. The V segment lost 4 bases and the J segment 3 bases; nucleotides outside the gene matches: 3. CDR3 DNA sequence: TGTGCCAGCAGTGTTGCAGGGGGCTACGAGCAGTACTTC. It translates to CASSVAGGYEQYF.

The gene calls are TRBV2 and TRBJ1-1; weak D call: TRBD1 (5 bases). In germline, CDR1 is SNHLY, CDR2 FYNNEI. The germline V and J ends were trimmed by 7 bases and 5 bases, with 17 bases remaining between them. This CDR3 has 14 amino acids. The CDR3 DNA sequence: TGTGCCAGCACCAACCGCCCCCGGGGGACTGAAGCTTTCTTT. Translating it yields CASTNRPRGTEAFF.

In this sample, this clone turned up once. The rearrangement uses TRBV4-2 and TRBJ2-1; 8 bases align to TRBD2. The CDR3 covers 14 residues. Germline lookup yields CDR1 LGHNA and CDR2 YNFKEQ. V gave up 0 bases and J gave up 8 bases; unmatched junction bases: 3. The chain's CDR3 is CASSQDRGGYEQFF. DNA for the CDR3: TGTGCCAGCAGCCAAGATCGGGGGGGGTATGAGCAGTTCTTC.

The chain employs TRBV11-3 and TRBJ1-1; unclear D gene. The germline CDR1 and CDR2 sequences are SGHNT and YENEEA. The CDR3 totals 12 residues. V gave up 4 bases and J gave up 8 bases, with 11 bases separating them. Here the CDR3 reads CASSSGGTEAFF. The CDR3 DNA sequence: TGTGCCAGCAGCTCGGGTGGCACCGAAGCTTTCTTT.

The V gene is TRBV21-1, the J gene TRBJ1-5; the table gives TRBD1 as D, unverified against the DNA. TRBV21-1 is flagged as a pseudogene. The CDR3 sequence is 13 residues long. CDR3 nucleotide sequence: TGTGCCAGCACGCAGACAGGGGATCAGCCCCAGCATTTT. Translated: CASTQTGDQPQHF.

The chain links TRBV4-1 to TRBJ1-6; TRBD1 agrees at 9 bases. This CDR3 comprises 15 residues. CDR1 MGHRA and CDR2 YSYEKL come from the germline V gene. V shed 1 base, J shed 10 bases, and the junction held 5 bases outside the gene matches. The CDR3 region is CASSQAGTGRSPLHF. The CDR3 DNA is TGCGCCAGCAGCCAAGCTGGGACAGGGCGGTCACCCCTCCACTTT.

This clone was seen more than once but under ten times. The rearrangement links TRBV29-1 to TRBJ2-5; TRBD2 matches at 9 bases. V was pared by 3 bases and J by 4 bases, with 6 bases of the junction left unmatched. CDR3 size: 14 residues. Per germline, CDR1 SQVTM and CDR2 ANQGSEA. The CDR3 DNA is TGCAGCGTTGAGGCTGCGGGGGGGCCAGAGACCCAGTACTTC. This sequence encodes CSVEAAGGPETQYF.

This clone was counted a few times. The V and J genes are TRBV30 and TRBJ1-5; 8 bases agree with TRBD1. CDR3 size: 15 residues. The germline gives CDR1 GTSNPN, CDR2 SVGIG (reference sequence). V lost 4 bases to trimming and J lost 4 bases; unmatched junction nucleotides: 9. The CDR3 bases are TGTGCCTGGAATTTTCCGGACAGGGTAAATCAGCCCCAGCATTTT. It translates to CAWNFPDRVNQPQHF.

Only a few counts were recorded for this clone. The chain employs TRBV6-5 and TRBJ2-3; 12 bases line up with TRBD2. CDR1 is MNHEY, CDR2 SVGAGI, per germline. CDR3 length: 14 residues. V dropped 4 bases and J dropped 8; count of bases not matched to a gene: 4. CDR3 nucleotide sequence: TGTGCCAGCAGTTCACGGACTAGCGGGACTACGCAGTATTTT. Protein product: CASSSRTSGTTQYF.

The genes are TRBV10-3 and TRBJ2-7; D call uncertain. The CDR3 has 12 amino acids. V was clipped by 8 bases and J by 1 base, with 9 bases between them. Germline V lookup: CDR1 ENHRY, CDR2 SYGVKD. CDR3 sequence reads: CAIGGQSYEQYF. CDR3 in DNA: TGTGCCATCGGTGGGCAGTCCTACGAGCAGTACTTC.

The V and J genes are TRBV7-9 and TRBJ2-1, with 15 bases lining up with TRBD2. V gave up 5 bases and J gave up 1 base; unmatched junction bases: 9. This CDR3 has 19 residues. Germline loops: CDR1 SEHNR, CDR2 FQNEAQ (reference sequence). For the CDR3, the DNA is TGTGCCAGCAGCCCCTGGACTAGCGGGAGGGGGGGGTCCTACAATGAGCAGTTCTTC. Its translation: CASSPWTSGRGGSYNEQFF.

The chain combines TRBV27 with TRBJ2-3, with 8 bases aligning to TRBD2. This CDR3 region has 19 residues. Germline-derived CDR1 and CDR2 are MNHEY and SMNVEV (reference sequence). V lost 1 base, J lost 0 bases, and 12 bases stayed unmatched. The CDR3: CASSLLSLGGGRSTDTQYF. CDR3 nucleotides: TGTGCCAGCAGTTTATTGTCCCTTGGAGGCGGGAGGAGCACAGATACGCAGTATTTT.

This clone has only a few counts. The rearrangement links TRBV5-6 to TRBJ1-2; 7 bases align to TRBD1. Germline CDR1 SGHDT, CDR2 YYEEEE. The CDR3 runs to 15 residues. With 2 bases clipped from V and 4 bases from J, the junction kept 8 bases outside the gene matches. The CDR3 DNA reads TGTGCCAGCAGCTTAGGCGGGACAGCTCCCTATGGCTACACCTTC. Translating it yields CASSLGGTAPYGYTF.

The chain is built from TRBV5-6 and TRBJ2-1; TRBD2 matches at 9 bases. CDR3 length equals 15 residues. CDR1 is SGHDT and CDR2 is YYEEEE in the germline V gene. The V segment lost 5 bases and the J segment 8 bases; nucleotides outside the gene matches: 11. The CDR3 DNA reads as TGTGCCAGCAGAAAGCCGGGACTAGCAGTTGATGAGCAGTTCTTC. It codes for CASRKPGLAVDEQFF.

The CDR3 DNA reads as TGTGCCAGCAGCTTGGCAGTCTTCTCTGGAAACACCATATATTTT. It is translated as CASSLAVFSGNTIYF. The V gene is TRBV5-6, the J gene TRBJ1-3; D not certain. Germline CDR1 and CDR2: SGHDT and YYEEEE. V shed 0 bases and J shed 0 bases, with 7 bases lying between them. The CDR3 extends over 15 amino acids.

V usage is TRBV6-5 and J usage is TRBJ1-1, with D possibly TRBD1 on 6 matching bases. The CDR3 is made up of 13 amino acids. Germline CDR1 reads MNHEY; CDR2 reads SVGAGI. Between the trimmed V and J ends, which lost 8 bases and 6 bases, there was a span of 16 bases. CDR3 sequence: CASWGIRGAEAFF. The CDR3 DNA reads as TGTGCCAGCTGGGGGATCAGGGGCGCTGAAGCTTTCTTT.

CDR3 nucleotides: TGTGCCAGCAGCGACGCTAGCGGGAGGGCCTACGAGCAGTACTTC. It encodes CASSDASGRAYEQYF. This chain connects TRBV11-1 to TRBJ2-7; 12 bases align to TRBD2. From germline, CDR1 is SGHAT and CDR2 FQDESV (reference sequence). The CDR3 length is 15 residues. With 5 bases clipped from V and 2 bases from J, the junction kept 4 bases outside the gene matches.